Sequencing of this T cell receptor (beta chain) was carried out in a study of cytomegalovirus exposure and HLA in healthy donors. This PCR relied on a set of 60 Vbeta primers and 13 Jbeta primers. Profiled with immunoSEQ multiplex PCR; TCRdb holds only in-frame clones, not every one. The table has about 200,000 clones, 70% to 80% seen once. The CDR3 contains 18 residues. V was clipped by 1 base and J by 0 bases; unmatched bases: 10. The V gene's germline CDR1 is LNHNV and CDR2 YYDKDF (reference sequence). Sequenced sample: PBMCs. This sequence was found in a woman under 40 in good health and CMV-seronegative. The chain uses TRBV15 and TRBJ2-7; 9 bases match TRBD2. The CDR3 DNA reads as TGTGCCACCAGCAGAGGTAGGACTAGCGAATCGACCTCCTACGAGCAGTACTTC. Translating it yields CATSRGRTSESTSYEQYF.